The 28 T cell receptor beta chains in this list originate from one sample, sequenced in a study of blood T cells in healthy people across ages. Sample-barcoded 5' priming and a J-beta primer mix drove a second PCR of about 6 to 11 cycles. TCRdb re-called the 5' RACE reads with MiXCR, one entry per CDR3 protein. The sample contains about 1.8 million distinct CDR3 sequences, around half of which appear only once. Sequencing was done on a sample of blood. The origin of the receptors is a woman aged 40 to 50 in good health.

This rearrangement joins TRBV6-5 to TRBJ1-1; D gene uncertain. Trimming removed 5 bases at V and 1 base at J, with 11 bases between. This CDR3 contains 14 residues. Germline CDR1 and CDR2: MNHEY and SVGAGI. CDR3 loop: CASSPSRGNTEAFF. DNA of the CDR3: TGTGCCAGCAGTCCCTCCCGGGGGAACACTGAAGCTTTCTTT.

This clonotype was detected only a few times. The chain couples TRBV4-3 to TRBJ2-3; 9 nucleotides match TRBD2. The CDR3 extends over 17 amino acids. From germline, CDR1 is LGHNA and CDR2 YSLEER. V lost 0 bases, J lost 6 bases, and 10 bases stayed unmatched. The CDR3 loop reads CASSQDLRSSGDDTQYF. The CDR3 bases are TGCGCCAGCAGCCAAGATCTTCGGTCTAGCGGGGATGATACGCAGTATTTT.

The J gene is TRBJ2-2, the V gene TRBV20-1; unclear D gene. Germline lookup yields CDR1 DFQATT and CDR2 SNEGSKA (reference sequence). The ends were cut back, 2 bases at V and 2 bases at J, with 6 bases in the middle. The CDR3 has 13 amino acids. Here the CDR3 DNA reads TGCAGTGCTAGACACACAAACACCGGGGAGCTGTTTTTT. It translates to CSARHTNTGELFF.

V is TRBV5-1 and J is TRBJ1-1, with D possibly TRBD1 on 6 matching bases. The V gene's germline CDR1 is SGHRS and CDR2 YFSETQ. This CDR3 has 15 residues. The V end lost 4 bases, the J end lost 2 bases, and 15 bases lay between the germline ends. In DNA, the CDR3 is TGCGCCAGCAGCAACGGACAGCAAAGAAACACTGAAGCTTTCTTT. Encoded protein: CASSNGQQRNTEAFF.

This chain links TRBV15 with TRBJ2-4; D is possibly TRBD1 (6 bases). Per germline, CDR1 LNHNV and CDR2 YYDKDF (reference sequence). Trimming took 5 bases from V and 6 from J, leaving 14 bases between them. The length of the CDR3 is 14 residues. This chain's CDR3 is CATSPRDTINIQYF. The CDR3 DNA is TGTGCCACCAGCCCTAGGGACACGATAAACATTCAGTACTTC.

The chain employs TRBV4-1 and TRBJ1-2; 7 nucleotides align to TRBD1. Germline V gives CDR1 MGHRA, CDR2 YSYEKL. V dropped 9 bases and J dropped 3; count of bases not matched to a gene: 4. The CDR3 has 12 residues. CDR3 bases: TGCGCCAGTAAGGGACAGTACTATGGCTACACCTTC. Protein sequence: CASKGQYYGYTF.

This clonotype occurred a few times. V usage is TRBV6-1 and J usage is TRBJ2-4; no definite D call. Near its end, the DNA agrees better with TRBJ2-7, so the J call may be wrong. The CDR3 extends over 11 amino acids. Germline CDR1 MNHNS, CDR2 SASEGT. In DNA form, the CDR3 reads TGTGCCAGCAGTGAGCCCTACGAGCAGTACTTC. Encoded protein: CASSEPYEQYF.

The sample holds a few counts of this clonotype. In nucleotides, the CDR3 is TGTGCCAGCAGCAAAGCGCAGACCTACGAGCAGTACTTC. Its protein product is CASSKAQTYEQYF. The chain couples TRBV21-1 to TRBJ2-7. TRBV21-1 is labeled a pseudogene. The CDR3 contains 13 residues.

The genes are TRBV29-1 and TRBJ2-5; D not resolved. CDR3 length: 10 amino acids. The germline V gene has CDR1 SQVTM and CDR2 ANQGSEA. The ends were cut back, 5 bases at V and 5 bases at J, with 6 bases in the middle. The CDR3 sequence: CSVLDETQYF. Here the CDR3 DNA reads TGCAGCGTTTTAGATGAGACCCAGTACTTC.

The rearrangement joins TRBV20-1 to TRBJ2-3; no firm D call. Trimming took 5 bases from V and 8 from J, leaving 11 bases between them. Germline CDR1 and CDR2: DFQATT and SNEGSKA (reference sequence). The CDR3 loop spans 11 amino acids. The CDR3 here is CSAPTMGTQYF. As DNA, the CDR3 is TGCAGTGCTCCCACTATGGGTACGCAGTATTTT.

The chain joins TRBV4-1 to TRBJ2-1; the match to TRBD2 covers 8 bases. The CDR3 consists of 17 residues. CDR1 is MGHRA, CDR2 YSYEKL, per germline. J lost 4 bases, V lost 1 base, and 9 bases had no gene match. CDR3 bases: TGCGCCAGCAGCCAAGCTGTAGCGGCTAGCGGGTACAATGAGCAGTTCTTC. Its protein product is CASSQAVAASGYNEQFF.

This sequence joins TRBV5-6 and TRBJ2-1, with TRBD2 as a possible D gene (6 bases). In germline, CDR1 is SGHDT, CDR2 YYEEEE. This CDR3 spans 14 amino acids. With 3 bases removed from V and 5 bases from J, the gap between germline ends came to 12 bases. CDR3 DNA sequence: TGTGCCAGCAGCTGGCTCGGAGGGGACAATGAGCAGTTCTTC. Its translation: CASSWLGGDNEQFF.

The gene calls are TRBV4-3 and TRBJ1-1; D may be TRBD1 (5 bases). Trimming took 0 bases from V and 5 from J, leaving 13 bases between them. The CDR3 extends over 15 amino acids. Germline V gene data show CDR1 as LGHNA and CDR2 as YSLEER. The CDR3 DNA reads as TGCGCCAGCAGCCAAGATCGGGGCCTGGGGACTGAAGCTTTCTTT. Residues: CASSQDRGLGTEAFF.

The V call is TRBV5-1, the J call TRBJ1-4; the D is unclear. The CDR3 is made up of 13 amino acids. Germline-derived CDR1 and CDR2 are SGHRS and YFSETQ. V was shortened by 2 bases and J by 8 bases, with 10 bases between the two germline ends. The CDR3 region has the DNA TGCGCCAGCAGCTTTAACGGACGGGAAAAACTGTTTTTT. Translated: CASSFNGREKLFF.

The genes are TRBV15 and TRBJ2-1; a possible D gene is TRBD1 (5 bases). The CDR3 length is 12 residues. The V end was cut by 0 bases, the J end by 14 bases, with 11 bases between. Germline V gives CDR1 LNHNV, CDR2 YYDKDF (reference sequence). The CDR3 DNA follows: TGTGCCACCAGCAGAGACGACAGTCAAGAGTTCTTC. Protein: CATSRDDSQEFF.

The table lists this clonotype with a few counts. The J gene is TRBJ2-7, the V gene TRBV7-2; D may be TRBD1 (6 bases). Per the germline V gene, CDR1 is SGHTA and CDR2 is FQGNSA. This CDR3 spans 13 amino acids. V was shortened by 2 bases and J by 5 bases, with 10 bases between the two germline ends. Here the CDR3 reads CASSLNRVHEQYF. The CDR3, as DNA: TGTGCCAGCAGCTTAAACAGGGTGCACGAGCAGTACTTC. Supplemented by reference TRBV7-2 and TRBJ2-7, the full variable domain reads GAGVSQSPSNKVTEKGKDVELRCDPISGHTALYWYRQSLGQGLEFLIYFQGNSAPDKSGLPSDRFSAERTGGSVSTLTIQRTQQEDSAVYLCASSLNRVHEQYFGPGTRLTVT.

V is TRBV28 and J is TRBJ1-5, with unresolved D. Germline V CDR1 and CDR2: MDHEN, SYDVKM. The CDR3 runs 14 residues. CDR3 in DNA: TGTGCTATCCGCCCCGCGGATGGCAATCAGCCCCAGCATTTT. This encodes CAIRPADGNQPQHF.

DNA for the CDR3: TGCGCCAGCAGCCAAGCTTCAGACAGTTGGATAAATGAAAAACTGTTTTTT. Protein product: CASSQASDSWINEKLFF. This chain uses TRBV4-3 with TRBJ1-4; weak D call: TRBD1 (5 bases). Germline-derived CDR1 and CDR2 are LGHNA and YSLEER. Trimming cost V 1 base and J 5 bases, with 17 bases left between them. This CDR3 contains 17 residues.

CDR3 in amino acids: CASSVRGAPTDTQYF. DNA for the CDR3: TGTGCCAGCAGCGTAAGGGGGGCCCCCACAGATACGCAGTATTTT. The rearrangement uses TRBV9 and TRBJ2-3; either TRBD1 or TRBD2 may fit D (6 bases each). Between the trimmed V and J ends, which lost 1 base and 2 bases, there was a span of 11 bases. The CDR3 is 15 residues long. Per germline, CDR1 SGDLS and CDR2 YYNGEE.

The rearrangement joins TRBV19 to TRBJ2-3; weak D call: TRBD1 (6 bases). Deletions cut 5 bases from V and 3 bases from J, with 21 bases between. CDR3 length equals 17 residues. The germline V gene encodes CDR1 LNHDA and CDR2 SQIVND (reference sequence). The CDR3 DNA follows: TGTGCCAGTAGTGTGACAGGTGCGACGGTAGGGACAGATACGCAGTATTTT. Translation: CASSVTGATVGTDTQYF.

This clonotype has more than one count but fewer than ten. The chain recombines TRBV6-5 with TRBJ2-6, with D perhaps being TRBD1 or TRBD2 (5 bases each). Germline CDR1 and CDR2: MNHEY and SVGAGI. The CDR3 sequence is 17 residues long. The V gene lost 4 bases and the J gene lost 0 bases, with 13 bases spanning the gap. CDR3 DNA sequence: TGTGCCAGCAGTTCCGGCAGGGACCTCTCTGGGGCCAACGTCCTGACTTTC. This sequence encodes CASSSGRDLSGANVLTF.

CDR3 region: CSVGTLGETQYF. For the CDR3, the DNA is TGCAGCGTTGGGACACTGGGGGAGACCCAGTACTTC. The chain combines TRBV29-1 with TRBJ2-5, with D maybe TRBD1 (5 bases). The germline gives CDR1 SQVTM, CDR2 ANQGSEA. Trimming shortened V by 4 bases and J by 5 bases, and 11 bases separated the two germline ends. This CDR3 is 12 amino acids long.

J is TRBJ1-5 and V is TRBV29-1; tentative D call: TRBD1 (6 bases). Germline V gene data show CDR1 as SQVTM and CDR2 as ANQGSEA. V was pared by 6 bases and J by 8 bases, with 14 bases between. The CDR3 consists of 12 residues. The CDR3 loop reads CSVQETGKPQHF. CDR3 DNA: TGCAGCGTGCAAGAGACAGGAAAGCCCCAGCATTTT.

The chain is built from TRBV6-2 or TRBV6-3 and TRBJ2-7; D may be TRBD1 (6 bases). Germline CDR1 and CDR2: MNHEY and SVGEGT. V was pared by 2 bases and J by 0 bases, with 23 bases between. There are 19 residues in the CDR3. The CDR3 region has the DNA TGTGCCAGCAGTTACCCTACAACAAGATCCGGGACATCCTCCTACGAGCAGTACTTC. This encodes CASSYPTTRSGTSSYEQYF.

This clonotype was counted between two and nine times. In DNA form, the CDR3 reads TGTGCCAGCAGACATCCGGGACAGCAGTTCTTC. Translating it yields CASRHPGQQFF. The chain uses TRBV28 and TRBJ2-1; the D call may be TRBD1 or TRBD2 (5 bases each). Trimming stripped 6 bases from V and 11 bases from J, with 11 bases between. Germline CDR1 is MDHEN and CDR2 is SYDVKM. The CDR3 spans 11 residues.

The chain carries TRBV3-1 and TRBJ2-7, with D tentatively TRBD1 (6 bases). This CDR3 is built from 15 residues. Between the trimmed V and J ends, which lost 4 bases and 0 bases, there was a span of 13 bases. The germline CDR1 and CDR2 sequences are LGHDT and YNNKEL (reference sequence). The CDR3, as DNA: TGTGCCAGCAGCCCGTTAAGGGGGAGCTCCTACGAGCAGTACTTC. Its protein is CASSPLRGSSYEQYF.

This clonotype was observed once. The junction departs from germline at one end; a sequencing error may be responsible. The chain is built from TRBV4-1 and TRBJ1-6; D remains unclear. The CDR3 sequence is 18 residues long. Germline V lookup: CDR1 MGHRA, CDR2 YSYEKL. The CDR3 reads CASSPWGVTSSYNPPLHF. For the CDR3, the DNA is TGCGCCAGCAGCCCATGGGGAGTGACAAGCTCCTATAATCCACCCCTCCACTTT.

The rearrangement uses TRBV24-1 and TRBJ2-1; D might be TRBD2 (5 bases). The V end was cut by 3 bases, the J end by 8 bases, with 10 bases between. This CDR3 has 13 amino acids. Germline V gives CDR1 KGHDR, CDR2 SFDVKD. In DNA, the CDR3 is TGTGCCACCAGTGATGGTCCGAGGGATGAGCAGTTCTTC. It specifies CATSDGPRDEQFF.